This TCR beta chain derives from a study of blood T cell repertoires in COVID-19. Study details: From the United States, Italy and Spain came samples of acute and convalescent COVID-19.

The CDR3 contains 15 residues. The ends lost 5 bases at V and 6 bases at J; junction bases unmatched: 6. In germline, CDR1 is SGHTA, CDR2 FQGNSA. This clone was seen a single time. Per the original data handling: Reference gene primer amplification gave estimated nucleated cell counts. Profiling relied on immunoSEQ multiplex PCR, and the TCRdb table lists in-frame clones only, not all of them. The DNA was the basis for D and trimming; V, J and clone size are from that table. The sample gives some 200,000 clones, around 82% of which show up once; 7.5% to 10% is in the top ten. The J gene is TRBJ2-4, the V gene TRBV7-2; 11 positions match TRBD1. Sequencing was carried out using peripheral blood. The TCR sequence derives from a woman older than 75 with acute or convalescent COVID-19. Here the CDR3 DNA reads TGTGCCAGCAGCCTATTCGGGACAGGGGGAAACATTCAGTACTTC. Amino acids: CASSLFGTGGNIQYF.